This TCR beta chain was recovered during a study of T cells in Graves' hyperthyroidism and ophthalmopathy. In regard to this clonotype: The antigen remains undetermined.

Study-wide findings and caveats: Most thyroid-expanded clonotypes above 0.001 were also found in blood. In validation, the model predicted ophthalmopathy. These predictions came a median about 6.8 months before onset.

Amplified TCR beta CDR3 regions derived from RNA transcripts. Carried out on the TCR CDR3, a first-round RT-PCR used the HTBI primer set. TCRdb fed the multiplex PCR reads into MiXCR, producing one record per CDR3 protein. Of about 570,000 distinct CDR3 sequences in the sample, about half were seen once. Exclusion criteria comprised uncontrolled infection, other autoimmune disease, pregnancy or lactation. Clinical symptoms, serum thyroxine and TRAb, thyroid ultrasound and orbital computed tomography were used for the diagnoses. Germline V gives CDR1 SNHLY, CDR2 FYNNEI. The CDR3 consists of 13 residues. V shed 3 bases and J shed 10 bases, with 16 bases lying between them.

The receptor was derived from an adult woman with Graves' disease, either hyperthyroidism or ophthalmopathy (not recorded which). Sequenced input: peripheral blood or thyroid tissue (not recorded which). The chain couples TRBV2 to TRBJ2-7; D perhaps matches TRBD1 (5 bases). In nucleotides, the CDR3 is TGTGCCAGCAGTGACGTGGGGCCTCGCCGACAGTACTTC. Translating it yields CASSDVGPRRQYF.